Below are 22 T cell receptor beta chains sequenced from a single sample in a study of cytomegalovirus exposure and HLA in healthy donors. The primer mix had 60 Vbeta and 13 Jbeta primers. Sequencing used immunoSEQ multiplex PCR; TCRdb keeps in-frame clones, though not all of them. This table holds hundreds of thousands of clones, over 80% found once. The sequenced material came from PBMCs. The receptors stem from a boy under 10 years old in good health and CMV-seronegative.

The V call is TRBV4-1, the J call TRBJ1-2; tentative D call: TRBD1 (5 bases). Per the germline V gene, CDR1 is MGHRA and CDR2 is YSYEKL. Trimming cost V 2 bases and J 6 bases, with 16 bases left between them. CDR3 length: 15 amino acids. As DNA, the CDR3 is TGCGCCAGCAGCCAACCCTTGGGGGGGAGTGATGGCTACACCTTC. The encoded protein is CASSQPLGGSDGYTF.

As for this clone: This same CDR3 is encoded by further DNA sequences in the sample. V and J are TRBV10-1 and TRBJ2-7, with 8 bases identical to TRBD2. The CDR3 consists of 13 residues. The germline CDR1 and CDR2 sequences are WNHNN and SYGVQD (reference sequence). The V gene end was trimmed by 10 bases and the J gene end by 3 bases; junction bases not matched to a gene: 8. The CDR3 loop reads CAKAGLGLYEQYF. The CDR3 nucleotides are TGCGCCAAAGCGGGACTAGGACTCTACGAGCAGTACTTC.

This chain uses TRBV6-6 with TRBJ1-4; 7 bases are shared with TRBD1. With 7 bases clipped from V and 7 bases from J, the junction kept 12 bases outside the gene matches. In germline, CDR1 is MNHNY, CDR2 SVGAGI (reference sequence). CDR3 length equals 15 residues. CDR3 nucleotide sequence: TGTGCCAGCAACACCGGGACAGCCTTAGCTGAAAAACTGTTTTTT. As protein: CASNTGTALAEKLFF.

The chain joins TRBV30 to TRBJ1-5; TRBD1 might be the D (5 bases). V was clipped by 5 bases and J by 4 bases, with 12 bases between them. The germline V gene has CDR1 GTSNPN and CDR2 SVGIG (reference sequence). This CDR3 has 13 residues. In DNA, the CDR3 is TGTGCCTGGCAAGGGGTCGGGAATCAGCCCCAGCATTTT. Its translation: CAWQGVGNQPQHF.

The gene calls are TRBV5-1 and TRBJ2-3; TRBD2 aligns across 7 bases. In germline, CDR1 is SGHRS, CDR2 YFSETQ. The junction had 11 bases not matched to a gene; V was cut back by 4 bases and J by 0 bases. The CDR3 is made up of 17 amino acids. As DNA, the CDR3 is TGCGCCAGCAGCCCAGCTAGCGGCACCAGCAGCACAGATACGCAGTATTTT. It specifies CASSPASGTSSTDTQYF.

In its sample, this clone was seen once. The chain employs TRBV5-5 and TRBJ1-2, with 7 bases that match TRBD1. The CDR3 covers 14 residues. Germline V gene lookup returns CDR1 SGHKS and CDR2 YYEKEE (reference sequence). With V trimmed by 4 bases and J by 2 bases, 5 bases remained unmatched. The CDR3 region is CASSRATGNYGYTF. DNA of the CDR3: TGTGCCAGCAGCCGGGCGACAGGGAACTATGGCTACACCTTC.

The genes are TRBV4-1 and TRBJ2-7; 9 bases align to TRBD2. Germline V gene lookup returns CDR1 MGHRA and CDR2 YSYEKL. The CDR3 sequence is 15 residues long. V shed 2 bases, J shed 4 bases, and the junction held 6 bases outside the gene matches. The chain's CDR3 is CASSQRPGLAYEQYV. The CDR3 DNA follows: TGCGCCAGCAGCCAACGGCCGGGACTAGCTTACGAGCAGTACGTC.

V is TRBV20-1 and J is TRBJ1-1; perhaps TRBD1 as D (6 bases). Trimming shortened V by 5 bases and J by 3 bases, and 7 bases separated the two germline ends. The V gene's germline CDR1 is DFQATT and CDR2 SNEGSKA (reference sequence). The CDR3 has 11 amino acids. The CDR3 DNA follows: TGCAGTGCTCCAGGGGACACTGAAGCTTTCTTT. Encoded protein: CSAPGDTEAFF.

The J gene is TRBJ1-4, the V gene TRBV7-2; D possibly corresponds to TRBD1 (6 bases). The CDR3 is 17 amino acids. Germline assignment: CDR1 SGHTA and CDR2 FQGNSA. Trimming took 5 bases from V and 0 from J, leaving 16 bases between them. CDR3 loop: CASSEDSDPSTNEKLFF. Here the CDR3 DNA reads TGTGCCAGCAGCGAGGACAGTGATCCCTCAACTAATGAAAAACTGTTTTTT.

V is TRBV5-6 and J is TRBJ2-3, with 7 nucleotides matching TRBD2. The CDR3 consists of 15 residues. Trimming removed 5 bases from V and 7 bases from J; junction bases left unmatched: 13. The V gene's germline CDR1 is SGHDT and CDR2 YYEEEE. The CDR3 region has the DNA TGTGCCAGCAGGGTCAGGACTAGGGAGTCCCATACGCAGTATTTT. It yields the protein CASRVRTRESHTQYF.

The V call is TRBV11-2, the J call TRBJ2-3; 13 positions match TRBD2. This CDR3 has 18 amino acids. The ends lost 5 bases at V and 0 bases at J; junction bases unmatched: 8. Looked up from germline, CDR1 is SGHAT and CDR2 is FQNNGV. The CDR3 nucleotides read TGTGCCAGCAGCCTCCGGACTAGCGGGGGTCTGAGCACAGATACGCAGTATTTT. This gives the protein CASSLRTSGGLSTDTQYF.

The rearrangement joins TRBV7-3 to TRBJ2-3; 12 bases map to TRBD2. Unmatched junction bases numbered 6, after V lost 2 bases and J lost 3 bases. This CDR3 region has 17 residues. Germline V gene sequence: CDR1 SGHTA, CDR2 FQGTGA. The CDR3 region is CASSLSASGGATDTQYF. The CDR3 DNA reads as TGTGCCAGCAGCTTATCGGCTAGCGGGGGGGCGACAGATACGCAGTATTTT.

J is TRBJ1-2 and V is TRBV15; possible D gene TRBD1, 5 bases. Trimming removed 3 bases at V and 4 bases at J, with 12 bases between. Germline V gene data show CDR1 as LNHNV and CDR2 as YYDKDF (reference sequence). The CDR3 loop spans 14 amino acids. The CDR3 spells CATSSFTGTYGYTF. Written as DNA, the CDR3 is TGTGCCACCAGCAGTTTTACAGGTACCTATGGCTACACCTTC.

For this clone: The sample carries other DNA sequences with the same CDR3. The rearrangement joins TRBV29-1 to TRBJ1-2; TRBD1 matches 10 bases. CDR1 and CDR2 from the germline V gene are SQVTM and ANQGSEA. J was trimmed by 7 bases and V by 7 bases; bases with no gene match: 3. There are 11 residues in the CDR3. Written as DNA, the CDR3 is TGCAGCGCAGGACAGGGGGTTGGCTACACCTTC. Encoded protein: CSAGQGVGYTF.

This sequence joins TRBV4-1 and TRBJ1-5; D is possibly TRBD1 (5 bases). From germline, CDR1 is MGHRA and CDR2 YSYEKL. V lost 0 bases and J lost 6, with 15 bases in between. The CDR3 covers 16 residues. The CDR3 spells CASSQDGQGGSQPQHF. DNA of the CDR3: TGCGCCAGCAGCCAAGACGGTCAGGGAGGGAGTCAGCCCCAGCATTTT.

The chain is built from TRBV29-1 and TRBJ1-1, with 9 bases aligning to TRBD1. CDR3 size: 13 residues. Germline CDR1 reads SQVTM; CDR2 reads ANQGSEA. V dropped 6 bases and J dropped 5; count of bases not matched to a gene: 7. CDR3 amino acids: CSVRTGEGTEAFF. The CDR3 DNA follows: TGCAGCGTACGGACAGGGGAGGGGACTGAAGCTTTCTTT.

The genes are TRBV7-9 and TRBJ1-1; D uncertain. The germline V and J ends were trimmed by 5 bases and 3 bases, with 10 bases remaining between them. CDR3 size: 13 residues. Looked up from germline, CDR1 is SEHNR and CDR2 is FQNEAQ (reference sequence). The CDR3 bases are TGTGCCAGCAGCGAGGGCACACACACTGAAGCTTTCTTT. Protein product: CASSEGTHTEAFF.

There are a few counts of this clone. This chain connects TRBV12-5 to TRBJ2-7, with 9 bases fitting TRBD2. The CDR3 totals 17 residues. Looked up from germline, CDR1 is LGHNT and CDR2 is FRNRAP. The V and J ends lost 7 bases and 7 bases, in that order; junction bases with no gene match: 20. CDR3 coding DNA: TGTGCTAGTGCCCTATTCCGGCGCGGGGGGGGAGGAAGAGAGCAGTACTTC. It yields the protein CASALFRRGGGGREQYF.

The chain recombines TRBV5-1 with TRBJ1-1; no firm D call. Germline-derived CDR1 and CDR2 are SGHRS and YFSETQ. This CDR3 region has 14 residues. V lost 6 bases and J lost 0, with 12 bases in between. The CDR3 DNA follows: TGCGCCAGCACAGGAGGATTAATGAACACTGAAGCTTTCTTT. As protein: CASTGGLMNTEAFF.

In this sample, this clone turned up a few times. The CDR3 DNA sequence: TGTGCCAGCAGGAAACGGACAGCAAACAATCAGCCCCAGCATTTT. The encoded protein is CASRKRTANNQPQHF. V and J are TRBV2 and TRBJ1-5; a possible D gene is TRBD1 (6 bases). Germline V gene sequence: CDR1 SNHLY, CDR2 FYNNEI. Trimming left V 6 bases short and J 3 bases short, with 15 bases between. The CDR3 is made up of 15 amino acids.

The chain recombines TRBV2 with TRBJ2-7; D might be TRBD2 (5 bases). Trimming cost V 2 bases and J 3 bases, with 11 bases left between them. This CDR3 region has 14 residues. Germline CDR1 is SNHLY and CDR2 is FYNNEI. The CDR3 DNA is TGTGCCAGCAGTGAAACCGGGGTTAGCTACGAGCAGTACTTC. It specifies CASSETGVSYEQYF.

This clone appeared a single time. V is TRBV11-1 and J is TRBJ2-3, with D maybe TRBD2 (5 bases). Trimming cost V 1 base and J 2 bases, with 16 bases left between them. Germline CDR1 reads SGHAT; CDR2 reads FQDESV (reference sequence). The CDR3 runs to 17 residues. CDR3 in amino acids: CASSLDGVVLSTDTQYF. The DNA of the CDR3 is TGTGCCAGCAGCTTAGACGGGGTGGTGCTATCCACAGATACGCAGTATTTT.